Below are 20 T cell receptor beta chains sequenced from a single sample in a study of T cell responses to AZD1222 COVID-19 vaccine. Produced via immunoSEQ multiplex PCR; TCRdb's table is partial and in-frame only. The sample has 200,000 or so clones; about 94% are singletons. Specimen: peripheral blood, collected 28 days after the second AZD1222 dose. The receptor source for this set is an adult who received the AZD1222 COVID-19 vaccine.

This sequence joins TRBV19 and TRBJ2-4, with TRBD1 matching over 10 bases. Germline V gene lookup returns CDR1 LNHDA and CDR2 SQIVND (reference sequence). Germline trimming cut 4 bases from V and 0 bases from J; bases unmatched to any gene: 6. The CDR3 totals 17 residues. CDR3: CASSRTGGDLAKNIQYF. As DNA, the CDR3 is TGTGCCAGTAGTAGGACAGGGGGGGATCTAGCCAAAAACATTCAGTACTTC.

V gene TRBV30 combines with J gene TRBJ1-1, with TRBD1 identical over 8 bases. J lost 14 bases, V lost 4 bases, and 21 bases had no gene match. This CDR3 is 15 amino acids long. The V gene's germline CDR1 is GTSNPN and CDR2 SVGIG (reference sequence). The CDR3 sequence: CAWTAQGAGGGRAFF. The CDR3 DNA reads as TGTGCCTGGACCGCCCAGGGGGCTGGGGGTGGGAGGGCATTCTTT.

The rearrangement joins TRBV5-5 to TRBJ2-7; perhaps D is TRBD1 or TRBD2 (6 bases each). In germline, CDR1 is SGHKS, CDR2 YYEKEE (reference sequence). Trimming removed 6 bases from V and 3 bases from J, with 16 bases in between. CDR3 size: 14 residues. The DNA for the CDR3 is TGTGCCAGCACCGGAGGGGGGAACCTCTACGAGCAGTACTTC. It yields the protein CASTGGGNLYEQYF.

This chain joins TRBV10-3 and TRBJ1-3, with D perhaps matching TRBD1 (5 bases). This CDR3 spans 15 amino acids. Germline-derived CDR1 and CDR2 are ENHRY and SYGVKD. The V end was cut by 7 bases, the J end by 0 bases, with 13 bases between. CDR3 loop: CAINDRALSGNTIYF. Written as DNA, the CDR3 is TGTGCCATCAATGACAGAGCCCTCTCTGGAAACACCATATATTTT.

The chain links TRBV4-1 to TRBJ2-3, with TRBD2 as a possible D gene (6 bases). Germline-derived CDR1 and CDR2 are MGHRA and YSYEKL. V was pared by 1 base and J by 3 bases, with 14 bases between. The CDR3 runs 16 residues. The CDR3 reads CASSQVARTITDTQYF. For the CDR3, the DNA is TGCGCCAGCAGCCAAGTGGCCAGGACTATTACAGATACGCAGTATTTT.

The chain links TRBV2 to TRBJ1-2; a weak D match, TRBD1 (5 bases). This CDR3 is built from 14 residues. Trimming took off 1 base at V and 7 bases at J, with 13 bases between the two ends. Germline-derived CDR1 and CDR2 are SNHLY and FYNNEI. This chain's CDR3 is CASSEGGGAGGYTF. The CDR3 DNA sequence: TGTGCCAGCAGTGAAGGGGGAGGGGCTGGTGGCTACACCTTC.

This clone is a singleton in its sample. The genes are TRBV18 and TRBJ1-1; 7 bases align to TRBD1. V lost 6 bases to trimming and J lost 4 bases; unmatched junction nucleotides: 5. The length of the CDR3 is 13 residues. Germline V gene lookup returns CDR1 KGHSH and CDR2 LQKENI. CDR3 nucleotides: TGTGCCAGCTCCCATGACAGGGCCACTGAAGCTTTCTTT. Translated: CASSHDRATEAFF.

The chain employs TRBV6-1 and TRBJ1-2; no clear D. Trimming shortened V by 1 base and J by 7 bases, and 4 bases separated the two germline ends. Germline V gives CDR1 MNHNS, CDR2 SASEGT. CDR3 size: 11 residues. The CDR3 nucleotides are TGTGCCAGCAGTGAAGTCGGTGGCTACACCTTC. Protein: CASSEVGGYTF.

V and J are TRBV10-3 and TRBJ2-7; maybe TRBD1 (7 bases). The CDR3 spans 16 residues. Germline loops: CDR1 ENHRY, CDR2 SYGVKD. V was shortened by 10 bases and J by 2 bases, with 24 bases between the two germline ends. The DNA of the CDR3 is TGTGCCACCGGGGGAGGATCGGGACAGAGCACCTACGAGCAGTACTTC. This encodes CATGGGSGQSTYEQYF.

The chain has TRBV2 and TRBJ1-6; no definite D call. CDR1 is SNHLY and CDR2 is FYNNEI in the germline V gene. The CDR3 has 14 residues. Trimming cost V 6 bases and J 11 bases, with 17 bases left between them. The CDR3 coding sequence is TGTGCCAGCAGGTTTACCGAGTTGAGGACACCCCTCCACTTT. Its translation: CASRFTELRTPLHF.

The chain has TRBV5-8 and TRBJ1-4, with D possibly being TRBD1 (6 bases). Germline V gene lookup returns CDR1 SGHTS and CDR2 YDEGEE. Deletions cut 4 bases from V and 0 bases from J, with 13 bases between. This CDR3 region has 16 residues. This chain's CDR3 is CASSPGTLATNEKLFF. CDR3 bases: TGTGCCAGCAGCCCCGGGACACTTGCAACTAATGAAAAACTGTTTTTT.

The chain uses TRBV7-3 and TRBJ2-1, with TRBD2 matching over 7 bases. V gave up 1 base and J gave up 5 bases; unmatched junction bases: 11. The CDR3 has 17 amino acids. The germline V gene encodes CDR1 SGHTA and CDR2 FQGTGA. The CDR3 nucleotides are TGTGCCAGCAGCTTAATGGTTTTAAGCGGGGCGAACAATGAGCAGTTCTTC. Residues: CASSLMVLSGANNEQFF.

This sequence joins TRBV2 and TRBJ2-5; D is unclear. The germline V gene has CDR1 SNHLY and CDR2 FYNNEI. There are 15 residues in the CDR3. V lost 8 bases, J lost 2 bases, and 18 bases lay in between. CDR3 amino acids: CASLKLRDRQETQYF. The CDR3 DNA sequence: TGTGCCAGCCTCAAGTTAAGGGATCGACAAGAGACCCAGTACTTC.

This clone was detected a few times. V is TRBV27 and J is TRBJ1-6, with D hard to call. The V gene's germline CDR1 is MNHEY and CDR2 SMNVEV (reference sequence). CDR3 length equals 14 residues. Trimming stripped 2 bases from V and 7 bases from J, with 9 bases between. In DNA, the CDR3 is TGTGCCAGCAGTTTAATATCCGTCAATTCACCCCTCCACTTT. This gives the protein CASSLISVNSPLHF.

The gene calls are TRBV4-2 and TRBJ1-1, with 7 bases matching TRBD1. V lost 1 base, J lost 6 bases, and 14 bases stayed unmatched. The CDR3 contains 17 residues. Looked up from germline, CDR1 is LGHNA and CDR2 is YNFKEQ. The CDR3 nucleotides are TGTGCCAGCAGCCAAGCCCATGGGGGGACAGCCCTCTCTGAAGCTTTCTTT. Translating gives CASSQAHGGTALSEAFF.

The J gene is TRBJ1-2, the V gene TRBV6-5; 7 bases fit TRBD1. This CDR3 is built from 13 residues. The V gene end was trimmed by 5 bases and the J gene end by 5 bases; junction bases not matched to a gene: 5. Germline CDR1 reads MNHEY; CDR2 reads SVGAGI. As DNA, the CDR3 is TGTGCCAGCAGTCGGGACAGCCCTTATGGCTACACCTTC. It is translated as CASSRDSPYGYTF.

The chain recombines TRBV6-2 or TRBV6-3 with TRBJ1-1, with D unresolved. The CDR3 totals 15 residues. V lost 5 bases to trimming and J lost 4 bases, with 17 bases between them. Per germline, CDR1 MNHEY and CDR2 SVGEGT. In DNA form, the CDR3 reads TGTGCCAGCAGTACCCGGGGTTCGGGGAGCACTGAAGCTTTCTTT. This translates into CASSTRGSGSTEAFF.

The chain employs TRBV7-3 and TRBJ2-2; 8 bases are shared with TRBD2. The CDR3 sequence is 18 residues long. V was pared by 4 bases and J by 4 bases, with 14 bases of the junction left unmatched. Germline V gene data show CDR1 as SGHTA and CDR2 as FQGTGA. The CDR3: CASSSRGLRGGTTGELFF. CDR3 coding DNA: TGTGCCAGCAGCTCGAGAGGCCTTCGGGGGGGCACCACCGGGGAGCTGTTTTTT.

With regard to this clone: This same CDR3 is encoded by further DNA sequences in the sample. DNA of the CDR3: TGCGCCAGCAGCTTTACAGATACGCAGTATTTT. Its protein product is CASSFTDTQYF. V usage is TRBV5-1 and J usage is TRBJ2-3; D unclear. Germline V gives CDR1 SGHRS, CDR2 YFSETQ. Trimming shortened V by 2 bases and J by 3 bases, and 1 base separated the two germline ends. The CDR3 has 11 amino acids.

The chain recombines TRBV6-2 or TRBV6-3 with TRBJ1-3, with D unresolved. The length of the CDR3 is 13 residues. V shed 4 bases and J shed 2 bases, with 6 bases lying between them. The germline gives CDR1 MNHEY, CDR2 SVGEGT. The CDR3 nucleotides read TGTGCCAGCAGTTGGGTGACTGGAAACACCATATATTTT. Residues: CASSWVTGNTIYF.